The TCR beta chain under discussion was sequenced for a study of blood T cell repertoires in COVID-19. The V end lost 4 bases, the J end lost 2 bases, and 15 bases lay between the germline ends. The CDR3 loop spans 16 amino acids. Germline V gene data show CDR1 as MNHEY and CDR2 as SMNVEV (reference sequence). As handled by the study authors: It was from reference gene primer amplification that nucleated cell counts were estimated. The table came from immunoSEQ multiplex PCR; TCRdb's copy has only in-frame clones and leaves some out. The V and J calls and the clone size are those of that table, but D and trimming were determined from the DNA. The sample has some 140,000 clones, approximately 89% seen once.

The rearrangement joins TRBV27 to TRBJ1-5, with a tentative D call TRBD1 (6 bases). The sequencing sample was made of peripheral blood. The sequence derives from a human donor in a cohort sampled during active COVID-19. The CDR3 region has the DNA TGTGCCAGCAGTTCGAGATTCGGACAGCGCAATCAGCCCCAGCATTTT. Its protein product is CASSSRFGQRNQPQHF.